This TCR beta chain was identified in a study of blood T cell repertoires in COVID-19 (dated by TCRdb to the early 2020s). Broadly, across the study: Samples from collaborators originated in the United States, Italy and Spain and spanned both the acute and convalescent phases of COVID-19. A freely available public database, intended as a resource for researchers studying the immune response to SARS-CoV-2, is where the repertoires were released. Where available, HLA class I and class II types were obtained from metadata supplied by the sample provider rather than from assay-based typing. Subjects who had been exposed to COVID-19, were actively infected with it, or had recovered from it provided the deeply sampled blood TCRbeta repertoires that made up the dataset. The material from the prospective study consisted of cDNA or gDNA derived from T cells, B-cell-depleted T cells, or PBMCs. The samples were drawn from two sources: the first 160 participants of the ongoing ImmuneRACE study, and 1,000 to 1,500 subjects contributed by 6 global collaborators. The sample metadata nearly always contained a de-identified subject ID, COVID-19 status, age in years and sex.

Sequences MDHEN (CDR1) and SYDVKM (CDR2) are obtained from the germline V gene. Its CDR3 holds 14 amino acids, cysteine through phenylalanine. Only CDR3 DNA remains: 42 bases, in frame from the first base. Trimming removed 7 bases from V and 4 bases from J, leaving 16 bases between the germline ends. This clone was counted a few times. Its target antigen remains unknown. No base quality values were provided; no much bigger clone lies one nucleotide off. General study outcomes and caveats: How much clinical and demographic metadata was included differed by source and by participant, and the metadata was provided uncurated.

TCRbeta CDR3 regions were amplified from genomic DNA by means of the immunoSEQ Assay, a bias-controlled multiplex PCR. The study's processing was this. Within the assay, amplification of reference gene primers was used to estimate how many nucleated cells each sample contained. To quantify the absolute abundance of each unique TCRbeta CDR3 rearrangement, sequence reads were collapsed and filtered. For each sample, productive Simpson clonality was calculated by taking the square root of Simpson's diversity index across productive rearrangements. TCRdb limited this immuneACCESS table to in-frame rearrangements with V and J called. A share of clones is missing; checked studies link under half to unresolved V genes, and the rest is unexplained. That table gives V, J and clone size, and the DNA gave D and trimming. Here the sample has over 150,000 clones; approximately 80% occur a single time. Approximately 13% of the sample is held by the ten biggest clonotypes.

The collaborating institutions used their own protocols to collect whole blood in K2EDTA tubes. For TCRbeta analysis, collaborators shipped samples in one of three forms: frozen whole blood, isolated PBMCs, or DNA extracted from either of those sample types. The source is a human donor in a cohort sampled during active COVID-19. The sequence is built from TRBV28 and TRBJ2-5, with the D gene call left open. The sample consisted of peripheral blood. The CDR3: CASTPAPLLETQYF. The DNA sequence reads TGTGCCAGCACCCCCGCGCCCTTACTAGAGACCCAGTACTTC. The CDR3, completed at both ends by the reference TRBV28 and TRBJ2-5 genes, gives the full variable domain DVKVTQSSRYLVKRTGEKVFLECVQDMDHENMFWYRQDPGLGLRLIYFSYDVKMKEKGDIPEGYSVSREKKERFSLILESASTNQTSMYLCASTPAPLLETQYFGPGTRLLVL.